This T cell receptor beta chain was sequenced for a study of OX40 agonist ivuxolimab in advanced cancers. Study conclusions and caveats: Among the lowest levels of clonal expansion were found in partial responders at 0.1-3.0 mg/kg. In general, CD8+ T cells held more expanded clones than CD4+ did, on average. Some nonresponders also had low normalized T-cell clonal expansion.

TCRdb keeps only in-frame clones here, not all; method: immunoSEQ multiplex PCR. The data show roughly 40,000 clones, about 90% seen once. CDR1 is SEHNR, CDR2 FQNEAQ, per germline (reference sequence). The V gene end was trimmed by 5 bases and the J gene end by 4 bases; junction bases not matched to a gene: 3. This CDR3 is 14 amino acids long. Regarding this clone: Its target is not known.

Blood sampling was done at baseline, cycle 4 day 1, and cycle 7 day 1. The source is an adult with an advanced solid tumor such as melanoma, head and neck, liver or kidney cancer. The chain has TRBV7-9 and TRBJ2-7; 12 bases align to TRBD1. The sequenced sample was CD4+ or CD8+ T cells sorted from blood, obtained in a trial of the OX40 agonist ivuxolimab. The CDR3 DNA is TGTGCCAGCAGCCCGGGACAGGGGGCGTACGAGCAGTACTTC. Its protein product is CASSPGQGAYEQYF.